A single sample is the source of the 4 T cell receptor beta chains below, sequenced in a study of T-cell reconstitution after alpha-beta-depleted transplantation in children. TCRbeta library preparation incorporated unique molecular identifiers. TCRdb re-called the PCR reads through MiXCR, storing one row per CDR3 protein. The table shows approximately 430,000 distinct CDR3 sequences, with about 16% occurring only once. The material sequenced was PBMCs, mostly from graft donor cells, taken 360 days after TCRalphabeta/CD19-depleted stem cell transplant. These receptors were taken from a boy under three years old who had a stem cell transplant for Wiskott-Aldrich syndrome, so the T cells may come from the graft donor.

This sequence joins TRBV4-2 and TRBJ1-5; 7 nucleotides line up with TRBD1. This CDR3 is 14 amino acids long. Germline CDR1 LGHNA, CDR2 YNFKEQ. V lost 1 base, J lost 7 bases, and 4 bases stayed unmatched. Here the CDR3 DNA reads TGTGCCAGCAGCCAAGGGGCAGGGGGACAGCCCCAGCATTTT. This translates into CASSQGAGGQPQHF.

V is TRBV7-2 and J is TRBJ1-1; D gene unclear. Germline CDR1 is SGHTA and CDR2 is FQGNSA. Trimming took 2 bases from V and 4 from J, leaving 5 bases between them. The CDR3 is 12 residues long. CDR3 DNA: TGTGCCAGCAGCTTACTGGTCACTGAAGCTTTCTTT. Translated, it gives CASSLLVTEAFF.

This clonotype has more than one count but fewer than ten. This rearrangement joins TRBV29-1 to TRBJ1-2; D perhaps matches TRBD1 (5 bases). Trimming stripped 5 bases from V and 5 bases from J, with 15 bases between. Germline lookup yields CDR1 SQVTM and CDR2 ANQGSEA. The CDR3 covers 13 residues. In DNA form, the CDR3 reads TGCAGCGTTTTTCATCGAGACAGATATGGCTACACCTTC. Residues: CSVFHRDRYGYTF.

The CDR3 DNA is TGTGCCAGCAGCTTATTAGGCGGGGGGGATACAGATACGCAGTATTTT. Translation: CASSLLGGGDTDTQYF. The gene calls are TRBV7-9 and TRBJ2-3; TRBD2 agrees at 9 bases. CDR1 SEHNR and CDR2 FQNEAQ come from the germline V gene (reference sequence). After removal of 2 bases from V and 3 bases from J, the junction contained 6 bases not matched to a gene. The CDR3 runs to 16 residues.